The entry that follows covers one T cell receptor beta chain sequence. The data were produced by immunoSEQ multiplex PCR, yet TCRdb's version contains in-frame clones alone and is incomplete. Among more than 100,000 clones listed, 86% were seen once. This sample is drawn from a study of blood T cell repertoires in COVID-19. The overall study: Whether acute or convalescent, the COVID-19 samples came from the United States, Italy and Spain. PBMCs, B-cell-depleted T cells, or T cells provided the cDNA or gDNA that made up the material.

Germline values: CDR1 SEHNR, CDR2 FQNEAQ (reference sequence). V was cut by 1 base and J by 7 bases, with 13 bases left in between. The CDR3 is 14 amino acids. The TCR comes from a man aged 40-55 years with acute or convalescent COVID-19. The sequenced sample consisted of peripheral blood. The V call is TRBV7-9, the J call TRBJ1-2, with D perhaps matching TRBD1 (6 bases). DNA of the CDR3: TGTGCCAGCAGCTTAGAGGGACATAGGTCTGGCTACACCTTC. Translated, it gives CASSLEGHRSGYTF.